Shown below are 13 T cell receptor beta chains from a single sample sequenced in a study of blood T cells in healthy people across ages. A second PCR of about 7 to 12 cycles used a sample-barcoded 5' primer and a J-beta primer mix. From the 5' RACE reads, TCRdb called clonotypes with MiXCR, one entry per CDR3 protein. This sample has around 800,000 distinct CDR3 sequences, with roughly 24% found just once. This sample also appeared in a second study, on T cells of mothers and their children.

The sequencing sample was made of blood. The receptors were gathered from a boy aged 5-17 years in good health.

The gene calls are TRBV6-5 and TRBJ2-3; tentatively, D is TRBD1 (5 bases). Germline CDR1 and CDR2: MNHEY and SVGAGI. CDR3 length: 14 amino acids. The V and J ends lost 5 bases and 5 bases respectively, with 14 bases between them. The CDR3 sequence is CASSQSHRRDTQYF. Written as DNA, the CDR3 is TGTGCCAGCAGTCAGAGCCACAGGAGAGATACGCAGTATTTT.

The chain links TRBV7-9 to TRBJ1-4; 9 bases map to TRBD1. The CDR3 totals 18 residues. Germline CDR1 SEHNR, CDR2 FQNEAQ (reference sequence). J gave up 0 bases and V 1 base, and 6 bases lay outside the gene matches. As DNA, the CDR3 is TGTGCCAGCAGCTTAGTCCGACAGGGGGTTCCAACTAATGAAAAACTGTTTTTT. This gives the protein CASSLVRQGVPTNEKLFF.

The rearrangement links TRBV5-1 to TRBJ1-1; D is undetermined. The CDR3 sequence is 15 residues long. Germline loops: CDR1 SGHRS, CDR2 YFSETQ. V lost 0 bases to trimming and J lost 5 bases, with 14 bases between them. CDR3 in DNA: TGCGCCAGCAGCTTGGCCGCAGGTCGAAGTACTGAAGCTTTCTTT. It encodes CASSLAAGRSTEAFF.

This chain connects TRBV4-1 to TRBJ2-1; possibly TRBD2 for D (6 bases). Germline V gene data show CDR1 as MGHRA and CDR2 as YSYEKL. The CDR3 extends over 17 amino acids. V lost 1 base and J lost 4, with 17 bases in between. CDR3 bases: TGCGCCAGCAGCCAAGGACTGGCGGGAAGGGCATACAATGAGCAGTTCTTC. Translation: CASSQGLAGRAYNEQFF.

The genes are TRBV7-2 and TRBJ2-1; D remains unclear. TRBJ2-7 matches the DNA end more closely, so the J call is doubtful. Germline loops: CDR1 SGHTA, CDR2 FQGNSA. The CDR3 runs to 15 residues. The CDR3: CASSSTSSLSYEQYF. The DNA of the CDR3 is TGTGCCAGCAGCTCCACTTCGTCCCTCTCCTACGAGCAGTACTTC.

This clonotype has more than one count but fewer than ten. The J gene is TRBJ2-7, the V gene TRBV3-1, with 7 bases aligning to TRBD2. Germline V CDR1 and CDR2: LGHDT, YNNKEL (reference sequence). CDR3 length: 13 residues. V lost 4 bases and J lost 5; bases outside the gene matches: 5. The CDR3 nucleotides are TGTGCCAGCAGCCGGGGCGGGGGTAACGAGCAGTACTTC. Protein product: CASSRGGGNEQYF.

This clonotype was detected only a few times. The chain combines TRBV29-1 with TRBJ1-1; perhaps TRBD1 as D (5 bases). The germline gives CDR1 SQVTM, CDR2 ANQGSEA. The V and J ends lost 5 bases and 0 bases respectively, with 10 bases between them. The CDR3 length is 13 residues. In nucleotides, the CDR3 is TGCAGCGTTTCGCGACAGCTGAACACTGAAGCTTTCTTT. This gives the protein CSVSRQLNTEAFF.

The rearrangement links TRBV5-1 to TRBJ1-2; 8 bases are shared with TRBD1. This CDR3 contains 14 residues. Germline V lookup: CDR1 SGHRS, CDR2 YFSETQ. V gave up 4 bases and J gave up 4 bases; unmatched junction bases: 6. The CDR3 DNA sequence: TGCGCCAGCAGCGACGACAGGGGACCCTATGGCTACACCTTC. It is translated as CASSDDRGPYGYTF.

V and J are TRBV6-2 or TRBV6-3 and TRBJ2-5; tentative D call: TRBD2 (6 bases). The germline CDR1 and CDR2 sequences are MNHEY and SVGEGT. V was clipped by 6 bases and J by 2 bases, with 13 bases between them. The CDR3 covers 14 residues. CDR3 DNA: TGTGCCAGCAGACCCCGGGGGACTCAAGAGACCCAGTACTTC. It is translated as CASRPRGTQETQYF.

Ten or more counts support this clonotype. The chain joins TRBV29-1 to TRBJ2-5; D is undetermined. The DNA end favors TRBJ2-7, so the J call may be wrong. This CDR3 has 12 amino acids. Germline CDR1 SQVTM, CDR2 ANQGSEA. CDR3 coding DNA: TGCAGCGTTGAAGAAGGGTACTACGAGCAGTACTTC. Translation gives CSVEEGYYEQYF.

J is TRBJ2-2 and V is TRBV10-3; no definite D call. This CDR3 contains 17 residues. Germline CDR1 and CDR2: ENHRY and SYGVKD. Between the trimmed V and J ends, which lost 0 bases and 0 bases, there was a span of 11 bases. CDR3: CAISESISPANTGELFF. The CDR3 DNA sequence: TGTGCCATCAGTGAGTCGATCTCGCCGGCGAACACCGGGGAGCTGTTTTTT.

This CDR3 reads CASSARDSPGYYEQYF. Written as DNA, the CDR3 is TGTGCCAGCAGCGCCCGGGACAGTCCCGGGTACTACGAGCAGTACTTC. The rearrangement uses TRBV21-1 and TRBJ2-7; the table assigns TRBD1, which was not confirmed against the DNA. TRBV21-1 is termed a pseudogene. The CDR3 spans 16 residues.

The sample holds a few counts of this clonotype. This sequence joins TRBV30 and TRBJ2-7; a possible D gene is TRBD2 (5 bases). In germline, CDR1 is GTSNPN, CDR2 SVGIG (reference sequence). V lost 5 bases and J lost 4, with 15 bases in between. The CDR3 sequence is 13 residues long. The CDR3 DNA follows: TGTGCCTGGGAGGAACCGGGATCTTACGAGCAGTACTTC. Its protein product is CAWEEPGSYEQYF.